Listed here is a single T cell receptor beta chain. What it recognizes is unknown. This sample was included in a study of cytomegalovirus exposure and HLA in healthy donors. Study findings and constraints: A cluster of highly shared sequence variants was likely a sequencing artifact.

PCR amplification relied on 60 Vbeta primers (plus 13 Jbeta primers). Libraries were prepared by immunoSEQ multiplex PCR; TCRdb keeps only in-frame clonotypes and omits some of them. This table has 80,000 to 95,000 clones, about 69% appearing once. Germline CDR1 reads MNHEY; CDR2 reads SVGAGI. V was trimmed by 2 bases and J by 13 bases, leaving 12 bases between them. This CDR3 contains 12 residues. V usage is TRBV6-5 and J usage is TRBJ2-1; D remains unclear. This receptor was taken from a woman aged 18-29 years in good health and CMV-seropositive. The sample taken for sequencing was PBMCs. Here the CDR3 DNA reads TGTGCCAGCAGTTACAGCCGGGTCCCCCAGTTCTTC. Protein sequence: CASSYSRVPQFF.